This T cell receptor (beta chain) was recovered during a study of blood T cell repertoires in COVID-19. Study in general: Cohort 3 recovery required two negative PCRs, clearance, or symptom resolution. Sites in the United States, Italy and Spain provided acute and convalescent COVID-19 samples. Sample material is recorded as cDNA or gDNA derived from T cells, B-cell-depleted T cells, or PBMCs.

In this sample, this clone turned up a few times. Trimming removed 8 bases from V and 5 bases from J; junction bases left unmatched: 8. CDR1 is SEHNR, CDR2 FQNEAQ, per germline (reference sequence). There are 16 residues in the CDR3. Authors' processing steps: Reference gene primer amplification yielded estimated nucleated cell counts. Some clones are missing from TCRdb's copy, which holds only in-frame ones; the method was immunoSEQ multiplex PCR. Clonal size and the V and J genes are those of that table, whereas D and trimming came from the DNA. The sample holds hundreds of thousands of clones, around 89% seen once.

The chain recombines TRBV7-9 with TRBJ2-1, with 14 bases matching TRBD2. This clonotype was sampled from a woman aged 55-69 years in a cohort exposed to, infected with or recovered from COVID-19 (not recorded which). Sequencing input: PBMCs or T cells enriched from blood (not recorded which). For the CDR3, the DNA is TGTGCCAGCGGTAGACTAGCGGGAGGGCCTAACAATGAGCAGTTCTTC. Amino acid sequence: CASGRLAGGPNNEQFF.